This record looks at one T cell receptor beta chain sequence and its context. This sample is part of a study of blood T cell repertoires in COVID-19. Between the trimmed V and J ends, which lost 7 bases and 9 bases, there was a span of 20 bases. CDR3 size: 15 residues. Clones were sequenced by immunoSEQ multiplex PCR, and TCRdb holds only the in-frame ones, with some missing. The table includes about 300,000 clones, 90% detected once. This sequence was found in a woman younger than 45 with COVID-19, enrolled during active disease. Sequencing was carried out using peripheral blood. The V call is TRBV5-3, the J call TRBJ1-6; D not certain. TRBV5-3 is treated as an ORF (open reading frame) with a function not yet certain. CDR3 sequence reads: CARARGRARGSPLHF. CDR3 sequence (DNA): TGTGCCAGAGCCAGAGGTAGGGCACGGGGTTCACCCCTCCACTTT.